This T cell receptor (beta chain) was found in a study of T cells after yellow fever vaccination. Study observations and caveats: One caveat is that FACS-sorted repertoires could contain abundant clonotypes contaminating from the bulk population.

TCRdb used MiXCR to reprocess the 5' RACE reads, holding one entry per CDR3 protein. Of 100,000 to 150,000 distinct CDR3 sequences listed, roughly 6.7% are singletons. A few counts support this clonotype. Its antigen is undetermined. This sequence may be a read error, since a much larger clone differs from it by one base. The CDR3 is 10 amino acids. Germline-derived CDR1 and CDR2 are SQVTM and ANQGSEA. This TCR came from a man aged 18 to 30 who received the YFV17D yellow fever vaccine. The chain has TRBV29-1 and TRBJ2-5; no firm D call. The specimen comprised CD4+ T cells sorted from PBMCs, sampled roughly 10 days after the first yellow fever vaccination. The DNA for the CDR3 is TGCAGCGCTGAACATGAGACCCAGTACTTC. Its protein product is CSAEHETQYF. Full variable domain (remainder filled in from reference TRBV29-1 and TRBJ2-5): SAVISQKPSRDICQRGTSLTIQCQVDSQVTMMFWYRQQPGQSLTLIATANQGSEATYESGFVIDKFPISRPNLTFSTLTVSNMSPEDSSIYLCSAEHETQYFGPGTRLLVL.